Below, 14 T cell receptor beta chains from the same sample are listed, as sequenced in a study of T cell responses to AZD1222 COVID-19 vaccine. Generated by immunoSEQ multiplex PCR, the TCRdb table keeps only in-frame clones and is missing some. Seen here are 100,000 to 150,000 clones, around nine tenths observed once, and the top ten hold 3.5% to 4.5%. The sample in question was peripheral blood, obtained on day 0 of AZD1222 vaccination. Receptors originate from an adult in good health.

The J gene is TRBJ2-1, the V gene TRBV7-2; 10 bases agree with TRBD2. The J segment lost 7 bases and the V segment lost 2 bases, leaving 5 bases of the junction unmatched. This CDR3 has 15 residues. Germline V gene data show CDR1 as SGHTA and CDR2 as FQGNSA. The CDR3 region is CASSLSLAGDNEQFF. The CDR3 nucleotides read TGTGCCAGCAGCTTAAGTCTAGCGGGAGATAATGAGCAGTTCTTC.

The chain carries TRBV6-1 and TRBJ2-7; weak D call: TRBD1 (5 bases). With 3 bases removed from V and 1 base from J, the gap between germline ends came to 16 bases. In germline, CDR1 is MNHNS, CDR2 SASEGT. The CDR3 is 16 amino acids. CDR3 sequence: CASSEAGWFLSYEQYF. CDR3 DNA sequence: TGTGCCAGCAGTGAGGCAGGGTGGTTTTTGTCCTACGAGCAGTACTTC.

This rearrangement joins TRBV30 to TRBJ2-3; perhaps TRBD2 as D (6 bases). Trimming left V 3 bases short and J 3 bases short, with 10 bases between. Germline CDR1 is GTSNPN and CDR2 is SVGIG (reference sequence). CDR3 length: 13 residues. The CDR3 region is CAWSNAGTDTQYF. CDR3 nucleotide sequence: TGTGCCTGGAGCAACGCGGGGACAGATACGCAGTATTTT.

This clone was observed a handful of times. This chain uses TRBV13 with TRBJ1-2; a weak D match, TRBD1 (5 bases). Trimming left V 5 bases short and J 0 bases short, with 16 bases between. The length of the CDR3 is 16 residues. From germline, CDR1 is PRHDT and CDR2 FYEKMQ (reference sequence). CDR3 DNA sequence: TGTGCCAGCAGCCATGGTGGGGCCCAAGCTAACTATGGCTACACCTTC. The encoded protein is CASSHGGAQANYGYTF.

The chain carries TRBV12-5 and TRBJ1-1; D uncertain. There are 14 residues in the CDR3. Germline V gene data show CDR1 as LGHNT and CDR2 as FRNRAP. The V end lost 1 base, the J end lost 1 base, and 7 bases lay between the germline ends. Here the CDR3 DNA reads TGTGCTAGTGGTTTGGAACTGCCGAACACTGAAGCTTTCTTT. As protein: CASGLELPNTEAFF.

This clone was seen once. This sequence joins TRBV10-3 and TRBJ2-7, with TRBD2 identical over 13 bases. CDR1 and CDR2 (germline): ENHRY, SYGVKD. The CDR3 length is 14 residues. Trimming at V came to 3 bases and at J to 10 bases, leaving 6 bases not matched to a gene. Here the CDR3 DNA reads TGTGCCATCAGTGAACCGGGACTAGCGGGACTTCAGTACTTC. Residues: CAISEPGLAGLQYF.

V usage is TRBV9 and J usage is TRBJ2-5, with a possible D match to TRBD1 (6 bases). The CDR3 contains 13 residues. Trimming cost V 3 bases and J 2 bases, with 8 bases left between them. Germline CDR1 is SGDLS and CDR2 is YYNGEE. The chain's CDR3 is CASSGGGQETQYF. The CDR3 DNA sequence: TGTGCCAGCAGCGGAGGGGGTCAAGAGACCCAGTACTTC.

The rearrangement uses TRBV29-1 and TRBJ1-5; D uncertain. CDR1 is SQVTM and CDR2 is ANQGSEA in the germline V gene. The CDR3 consists of 14 residues. Trimming shortened V by 6 bases and J by 3 bases, and 15 bases separated the two germline ends. The CDR3 sequence is CSVGIGIDNQPQHF. In DNA form, the CDR3 reads TGCAGCGTAGGGATTGGAATAGACAATCAGCCCCAGCATTTT.

This clone appeared a few times. The rearrangement uses TRBV19 and TRBJ2-3; 9 bases fit TRBD2. The V gene end was trimmed by 0 bases and the J gene end by 3 bases; junction bases not matched to a gene: 4. The CDR3 is 16 residues long. Germline lookup yields CDR1 LNHDA and CDR2 SQIVND (reference sequence). The CDR3 here is CASSIDRTSATDTQYF. CDR3 bases: TGTGCCAGTAGTATAGATAGGACTAGCGCAACAGATACGCAGTATTTT.

The chain joins TRBV21-1 to TRBJ2-7; TRBD2, as called in the table, went unchecked against the DNA. TRBV21-1 is given as a pseudogene. The CDR3 length is 14 residues. In DNA, the CDR3 is TGTGCCAGCCGGCGGGGGAGGGGCTCCTACGAGCAGTACTTC. It translates to CASRRGRGSYEQYF.

In this sample, this clone turned up once. V and J are TRBV2 and TRBJ1-4; possible D gene TRBD1, 5 bases. The CDR3 has 14 residues. Germline V gene data show CDR1 as SNHLY and CDR2 as FYNNEI. Trimming took off 3 bases at V and 5 bases at J, with 10 bases between the two ends. CDR3 bases: TGTGCCAGCAGTGAGGGCAGGGTGAATGAAAAACTGTTTTTT. Its protein is CASSEGRVNEKLFF.

The chain has TRBV20-1 and TRBJ1-5; D gene unclear. Germline V gene lookup returns CDR1 DFQATT and CDR2 SNEGSKA (reference sequence). This CDR3 region has 12 residues. Trimming took 3 bases from V and 4 from J, leaving 7 bases between them. The DNA for the CDR3 is TGCAGTGCTAGTGGGCCGAATCAGCCCCAGCATTTT. Translated: CSASGPNQPQHF.

V usage is TRBV7-6 and J usage is TRBJ1-2; D uncertain. The CDR3 spans 14 residues. CDR1 is SGHVS, CDR2 FNYEAQ, per germline. Trimming removed 0 bases from V and 8 bases from J, with 13 bases in between. The CDR3 DNA sequence: TGTGCCAGCAGCTTAGCACGGCAGGCCGGGGGCTACACCTTC. Translated: CASSLARQAGGYTF.

This rearrangement joins TRBV7-8 to TRBJ1-3; D call uncertain. Germline CDR1 and CDR2: SGHVS and FQNEAQ. This CDR3 spans 13 amino acids. Trimming stripped 7 bases from V and 4 bases from J, with 11 bases between. CDR3 protein: CASTPFTGNTIYF. CDR3 DNA: TGTGCCAGCACCCCTTTTACAGGAAACACCATATATTTT.